The sequence of this T cell receptor beta chain was determined in a study of shared clonotypes between healthy human individuals. Sequenced by immunoSEQ multiplex PCR; TCRdb stores in-frame clones only, minus some. The sample contains roughly 2.2 million clones, approximately 93% of which appear only once. The CDR3 length is 17 residues. With 5 bases removed from V and 0 bases from J, the gap between germline ends came to 17 bases. The germline CDR1 and CDR2 sequences are MNHEY and SMNVEV (reference sequence). The V gene is TRBV27, the J gene TRBJ1-5, with unresolved D. The receptor was isolated from a young man in good health. Some clones in this sample may be carry-over from other donors' samples. The sample taken for sequencing was naive CD4+ T cells from PBMCs. As to subset: CD45RA+ positively selected. The CDR3 sequence: CASSPIDPVYSNQPQHF. The CDR3 coding sequence is TGTGCCAGCAGTCCGATTGATCCTGTTTATAGCAATCAGCCCCAGCATTTT.